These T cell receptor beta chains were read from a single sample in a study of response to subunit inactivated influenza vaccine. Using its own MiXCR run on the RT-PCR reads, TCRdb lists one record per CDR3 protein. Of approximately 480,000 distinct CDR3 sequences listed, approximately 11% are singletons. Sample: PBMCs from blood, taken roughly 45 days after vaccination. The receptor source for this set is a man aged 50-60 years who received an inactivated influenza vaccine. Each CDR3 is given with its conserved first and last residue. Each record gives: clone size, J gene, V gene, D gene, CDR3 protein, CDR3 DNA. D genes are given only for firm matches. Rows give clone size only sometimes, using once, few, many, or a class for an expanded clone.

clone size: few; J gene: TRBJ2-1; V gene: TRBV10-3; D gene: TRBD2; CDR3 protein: CAIRESGRPYNEQFF; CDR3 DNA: TGTGCCATCAGAGAGAGCGGGAGGCCCTACAATGAGCAGTTCTTC
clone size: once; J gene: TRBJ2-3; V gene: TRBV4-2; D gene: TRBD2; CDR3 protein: CASSGGRGDFDTQYF; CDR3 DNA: TGTGCCAGCAGCGGGGGGCGGGGGGACTTCGATACGCAGTATTTT
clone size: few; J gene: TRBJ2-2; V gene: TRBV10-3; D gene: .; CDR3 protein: CAISVTGQTNTGELFF; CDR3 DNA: TGTGCCATCAGTGTGACGGGACAAACGAACACCGGGGAGCTGTTTTTT
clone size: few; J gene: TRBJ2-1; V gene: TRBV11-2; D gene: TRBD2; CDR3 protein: CASSKVGVGGSSYNEQFF; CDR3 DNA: TGTGCCAGCAGCAAAGTCGGGGTAGGCGGGAGCTCCTACAATGAGCAGTTCTTC
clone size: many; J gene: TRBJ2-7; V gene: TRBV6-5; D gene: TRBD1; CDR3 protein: CASSSPDRGNDEQYF; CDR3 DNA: TGTGCCAGCAGTTCCCCGGACAGGGGTAACGACGAGCAGTACTTC
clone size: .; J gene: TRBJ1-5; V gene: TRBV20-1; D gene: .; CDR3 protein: CSWWQGSNQPQHF; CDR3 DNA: TGCAGTTGGTGGCAGGGTAGCAATCAGCCCCAGCATTTT
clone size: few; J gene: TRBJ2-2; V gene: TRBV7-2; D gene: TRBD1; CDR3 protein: CASSFNPGQGIIGELFF; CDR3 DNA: TGTGCCAGCAGCTTTAATCCCGGACAGGGTATTATCGGGGAGCTGTTTTTT
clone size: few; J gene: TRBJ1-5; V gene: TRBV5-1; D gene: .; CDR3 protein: CASSLVGERRNQPQHF; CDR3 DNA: TGCGCCAGCAGCTTGGTGGGGGAGCGGCGCAATCAGCCCCAGCATTTT
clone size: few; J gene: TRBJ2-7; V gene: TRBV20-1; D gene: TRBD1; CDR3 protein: CSAQAGTADESYEQYF; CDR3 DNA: TGCAGTGCCCAAGCCGGGACAGCCGACGAATCCTACGAGCAGTACTTC
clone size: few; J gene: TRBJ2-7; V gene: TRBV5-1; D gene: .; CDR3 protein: CASSADNYEQYF; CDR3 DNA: TGCGCCAGCAGCGCCGACAACTACGAGCAGTACTTC
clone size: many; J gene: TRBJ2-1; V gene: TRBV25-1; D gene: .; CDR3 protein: CASSEYLGNEQFF; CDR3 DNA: TGTGCCAGCAGTGAATATTTGGGGAATGAGCAGTTCTTC
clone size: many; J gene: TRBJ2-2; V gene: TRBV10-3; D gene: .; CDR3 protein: CAISEPNTGELFF; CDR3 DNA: TGTGCCATCAGTGAGCCGAACACCGGGGAGCTGTTTTTT
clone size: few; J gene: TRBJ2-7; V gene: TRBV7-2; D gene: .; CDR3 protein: CASSATYEGYEQYF; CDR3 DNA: TGTGCCAGCAGCGCCACCTATGAAGGGTACGAGCAGTACTTC
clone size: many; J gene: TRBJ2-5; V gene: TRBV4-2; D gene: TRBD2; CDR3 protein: CASSPSSGSQETQYF; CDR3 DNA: TGTGCCAGCAGCCCTTCTAGCGGCTCCCAAGAGACCCAGTACTTC
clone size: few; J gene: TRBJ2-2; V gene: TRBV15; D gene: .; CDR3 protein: CATSRVNTGELFF; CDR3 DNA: TGTGCCACCAGCAGAGTGAACACCGGGGAGCTGTTTTTT
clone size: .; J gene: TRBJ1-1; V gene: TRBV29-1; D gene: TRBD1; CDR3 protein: CSGLRGQGIEAFF; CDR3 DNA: TGCAGCGGATTACGGGGACAGGGGATTGAAGCTTTCTTT
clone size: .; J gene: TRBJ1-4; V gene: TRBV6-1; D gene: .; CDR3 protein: CASRRGVSNEKLFF; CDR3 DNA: TGTGCCAGCAGAAGGGGCGTCTCCAATGAAAAACTGTTTTTT
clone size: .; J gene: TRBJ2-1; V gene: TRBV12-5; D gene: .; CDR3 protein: CASGLAYDGVPEQFF; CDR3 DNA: TGTGCTAGTGGTTTGGCTTACGATGGGGTGCCGGAGCAGTTCTTC
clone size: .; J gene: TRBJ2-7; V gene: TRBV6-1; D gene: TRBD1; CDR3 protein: CASSEAGTGSYEQYF; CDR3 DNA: TGTGCCAGCAGTGAAGCCGGGACAGGTTCCTACGAGCAGTACTTC
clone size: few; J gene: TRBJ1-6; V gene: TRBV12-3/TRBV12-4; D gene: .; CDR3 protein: CASRHRDLNSPLHF; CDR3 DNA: TGTGCCAGCAGACACCGGGACCTAAATTCACCCCTCCACTTT
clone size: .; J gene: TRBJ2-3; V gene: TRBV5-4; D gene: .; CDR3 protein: CASSFGQDTQYF; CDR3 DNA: TGTGCCAGCAGCTTTGGTCAGGATACGCAGTATTTT
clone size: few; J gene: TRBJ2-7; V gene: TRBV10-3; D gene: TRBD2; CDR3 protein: CAISWGLADNSYEQYF; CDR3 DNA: TGTGCCATCAGTTGGGGACTAGCGGATAACTCCTACGAGCAGTACTTC
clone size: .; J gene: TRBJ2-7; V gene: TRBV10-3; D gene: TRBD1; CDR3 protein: CAISDGRGSSYEQYF; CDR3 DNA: TGTGCCATCAGTGACGGCAGGGGGAGCTCCTACGAGCAGTACTTC
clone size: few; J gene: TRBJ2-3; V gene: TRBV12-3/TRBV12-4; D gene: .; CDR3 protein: CASRARPDTQYF; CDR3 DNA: TGTGCCAGCAGGGCAAGGCCAGATACGCAGTATTTT
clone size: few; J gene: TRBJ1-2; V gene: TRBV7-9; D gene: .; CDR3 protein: CASLGVYGYTF; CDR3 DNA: TGTGCCAGCCTTGGGGTATATGGCTACACCTTC
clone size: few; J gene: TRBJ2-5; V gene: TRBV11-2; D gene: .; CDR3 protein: CASSLNHGGAETQYF; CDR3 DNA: TGTGCCAGCAGCTTAAACCACGGGGGCGCGGAGACCCAGTACTTC
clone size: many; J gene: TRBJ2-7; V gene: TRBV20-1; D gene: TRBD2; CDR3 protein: CSAPRLAGAYEQYF; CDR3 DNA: TGCAGTGCTCCCAGACTAGCGGGAGCCTACGAGCAGTACTTC
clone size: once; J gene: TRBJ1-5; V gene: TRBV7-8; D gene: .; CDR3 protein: CASSGGTYAAPQHF; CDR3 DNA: TGTGCCAGCAGTGGCGGGACGTATGCGGCGCCCCAGCATTTT
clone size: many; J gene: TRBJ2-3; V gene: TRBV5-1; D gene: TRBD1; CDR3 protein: CASSRDRGREQYF; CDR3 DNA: TGCGCCAGCAGCAGGGACAGGGGACGAGAGCAGTATTTT
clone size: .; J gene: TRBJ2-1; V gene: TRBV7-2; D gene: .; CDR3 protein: CASSSNTGGSYNEQFF; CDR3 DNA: TGTGCCAGCAGCTCAAACACAGGCGGGTCCTACAATGAGCAGTTCTTC
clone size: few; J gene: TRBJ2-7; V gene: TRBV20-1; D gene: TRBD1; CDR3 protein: CSAGAGTGSYEQYF; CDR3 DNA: TGCAGTGCTGGAGCCGGGACAGGGTCCTACGAGCAGTACTTC
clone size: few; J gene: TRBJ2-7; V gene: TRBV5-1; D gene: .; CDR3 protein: CASSLEPRTYEQYF; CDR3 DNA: TGCGCCAGCAGCTTGGAACCCCGGACCTACGAGCAGTACTTC
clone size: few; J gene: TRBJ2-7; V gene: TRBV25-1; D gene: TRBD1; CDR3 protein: CASRREGQGVYEQYF; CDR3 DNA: TGTGCCAGCAGGCGTGAGGGTCAGGGGGTCTACGAGCAGTACTTC